This passage covers 20 T cell receptor beta chains from one sample sequenced in a study of shared clonotypes between healthy human individuals. This table comes from immunoSEQ multiplex PCR, and its TCRdb copy is limited to in-frame clones, with some not included. Seen here are about 2.3 million clones, approximately 93% observed once, and the top ten hold 0.35% to 0.45%. The sequencing sample was made of naive CD4+ T cells from PBMCs. Subset here: CD45RA+ positively selected. These receptors were taken from a man between 18 and 35 years old in good health. Some clones in this sample may be carry-over from other donors' samples.

With respect to this clone: This sample includes further DNA sequences coding for the same CDR3. This chain uses TRBV5-1 with TRBJ1-4; 7 positions match TRBD1. V gave up 0 bases and J gave up 8 bases; unmatched junction bases: 4. Germline V gene data show CDR1 as SGHRS and CDR2 as YFSETQ. This CDR3 contains 14 residues. This chain's CDR3 is CASSLGQGDEKLFF. The CDR3 bases are TGCGCCAGCAGCTTGGGCCAGGGGGACGAAAAACTGTTTTTT.

Worth noting for this clone: Other DNA sequences from this sample encode an identical CDR3 as well. CDR3 in amino acids: CASSGQGRGNQPQHF. The CDR3 coding sequence is TGTGCCAGCAGTGGACAGGGGAGGGGCAATCAGCCCCAGCATTTT. The chain employs TRBV2 and TRBJ1-5, with 8 bases fitting TRBD1. CDR1 is SNHLY, CDR2 FYNNEI, per germline. Germline trimming cut 4 bases from V and 2 bases from J; bases unmatched to any gene: 4. This CDR3 comprises 15 residues.

This sequence joins TRBV19 and TRBJ2-7, with 8 positions matching TRBD2. This CDR3 region has 16 residues. CDR1 LNHDA and CDR2 SQIVND come from the germline V gene (reference sequence). The V gene end was trimmed by 5 bases and the J gene end by 4 bases; junction bases not matched to a gene: 13. CDR3 DNA sequence: TGTGCCAGTAGTCCCGGGCTAGCGGGCGGAAAGTACGAGCAGTACTTC. Protein sequence: CASSPGLAGGKYEQYF.

The chain is built from TRBV28 and TRBJ2-3; a possible D gene is TRBD2 (6 bases). V gave up 3 bases and J gave up 4 bases, with 8 bases separating them. The CDR3 loop spans 13 amino acids. From germline, CDR1 is MDHEN and CDR2 SYDVKM. The CDR3 nucleotides are TGTGCCAGCAGTTTGAGGAGGGCAGATACGCAGTATTTT. Translating it yields CASSLRRADTQYF.

V gene TRBV18 combines with J gene TRBJ1-1, with TRBD1 matching over 7 bases. CDR1 is KGHSH and CDR2 is LQKENI in the germline V gene. The CDR3 length is 15 residues. V shed 1 base, J shed 7 bases, and the junction held 9 bases outside the gene matches. The CDR3 loop reads CASSPLARGEGEAFF. CDR3 in DNA: TGTGCCAGCTCACCACTTGCCAGGGGGGAAGGTGAAGCTTTCTTT.

This chain connects TRBV5-1 to TRBJ2-1; 7 nucleotides line up with TRBD2. The V and J ends lost 3 bases and 5 bases, in that order; junction bases with no gene match: 14. This CDR3 is 17 amino acids long. Germline V CDR1 and CDR2: SGHRS, YFSETQ. The CDR3 spells CASSSLLAAHLNNEQFF. CDR3 in DNA: TGCGCCAGCAGCTCTTTGCTAGCGGCTCACCTAAACAATGAGCAGTTCTTC.

V gene TRBV27 combines with J gene TRBJ2-7, with D possibly matching TRBD1 (6 bases). Between the trimmed V and J ends, which lost 5 bases and 2 bases, there was a span of 19 bases. Germline CDR1 MNHEY, CDR2 SMNVEV (reference sequence). This CDR3 is built from 16 residues. As DNA, the CDR3 is TGTGCCAGCAGTCCCACTGACAGGAAATCTCCCTACGAGCAGTACTTC. This translates into CASSPTDRKSPYEQYF.

This chain connects TRBV30 to TRBJ2-1; the match to TRBD2 covers 14 bases. The germline CDR1 and CDR2 sequences are GTSNPN and SVGIG (reference sequence). The CDR3 loop spans 16 amino acids. V shed 1 base and J 8 bases; nucleotides not matched to a gene: 7. CDR3 loop: CAWSGGLAGALDEQFF. Here the CDR3 DNA reads TGTGCCTGGAGTGGGGGACTAGCGGGAGCTTTGGATGAGCAGTTCTTC. The full variable domain, rest sourced from reference TRBV30 and TRBJ2-1, is SQTIHQWPATLVQPVGSPLSLECTVEGTSNPNLYWYRQAAGRGLQLLFYSVGIGQISSEVPQNLSASRPQDRQFILSSKKLLLSDSGFYLCAWSGGLAGALDEQFFGPGTRLTVL.

On this clone: Other DNA sequences within the sample encode an identical CDR3. This chain uses TRBV6-5 with TRBJ2-1; D is unresolved. The ends were cut back, 6 bases at V and 0 bases at J, with 6 bases in the middle. This CDR3 has 13 residues. Germline V gene sequence: CDR1 MNHEY, CDR2 SVGAGI. CDR3: CASSPGSYNEQFF. The DNA for the CDR3 is TGTGCCAGCAGCCCCGGCTCCTACAATGAGCAGTTCTTC.

This chain links TRBV7-2 with TRBJ1-6, with 7 bases aligning to TRBD1. CDR1 is SGHTA and CDR2 is FQGNSA in the germline V gene. The CDR3 has 15 amino acids. V lost 6 bases, J lost 4 bases, and 6 bases stayed unmatched. CDR3 coding DNA: TGTGCCAGCAGTCCCAAGGGACAGTATAATTCACCCCTCCACTTT. Translated, it gives CASSPKGQYNSPLHF.

The chain has TRBV7-2 and TRBJ1-1, with a tentative D call TRBD1 (5 bases). CDR3 size: 14 residues. Germline lookup yields CDR1 SGHTA and CDR2 FQGNSA. The germline V and J ends were trimmed by 4 bases and 13 bases, with 22 bases remaining between them. CDR3 nucleotide sequence: TGTGCCAGCAGCTCTAGCGGGGGACTGCCAAGTGTTTTCTTT. As protein: CASSSSGGLPSVFF. The whole variable domain, remainder taken from reference TRBV7-2 and TRBJ1-1, is GAGVSQSPSNKVTEKGKDVELRCDPISGHTALYWYRQSLGQGLEFLIYFQGNSAPDKSGLPSDRFSAERTGGSVSTLTIQRTQQEDSAVYLCASSSSGGLPSVFFGQGTRLTVV.

The J gene is TRBJ1-5, the V gene TRBV6-6, with a weak D call TRBD1 (5 bases). Germline CDR1 reads MNHNY; CDR2 reads SVGAGI (reference sequence). Trimming left V 5 bases short and J 14 bases short, with 16 bases between. The CDR3 length is 12 residues. The CDR3 sequence is CASSPNGAAEHF. In DNA form, the CDR3 reads TGTGCCAGCAGTCCCAATGGGGCTGCGGAGCATTTT.

About this clone itself: Other DNA variants within this sample encode the same CDR3. The rearrangement joins TRBV2 to TRBJ2-2, with D hard to call. V was clipped by 4 bases and J by 2 bases, with 2 bases between them. The CDR3 is made up of 12 amino acids. Germline loops: CDR1 SNHLY, CDR2 FYNNEI. CDR3 region: CASSANTGELFF. CDR3 DNA: TGTGCCAGCAGTGCAAACACCGGGGAGCTGTTTTTT.

DNA of the CDR3: TGTGCCAGCAGGGCAGTACAGTTTCGAGAGACCCAGTACTTC. Translation: CASRAVQFRETQYF. This rearrangement joins TRBV7-9 to TRBJ2-5, with D unresolved. CDR1 and CDR2 from the germline V gene are SEHNR and FQNEAQ (reference sequence). The CDR3 is 14 amino acids. The V and J ends lost 6 bases and 4 bases respectively, with 15 bases between them. Variable domain in full (rest from reference TRBV7-9 and TRBJ2-5): DTGVSQNPRHKITKRGQNVTFRCDPISEHNRLYWYRQTLGQGPEFLTYFQNEAQLEKSRLLSDRFSAERPKGSFSTLEIQRTEQGDSAMYLCASRAVQFRETQYFGPGTRLLVL.

The chain recombines TRBV5-4 with TRBJ2-5; 7 bases agree with TRBD2. Per the germline V gene, CDR1 is SGHNT and CDR2 is YYREEE (reference sequence). This CDR3 contains 14 residues. After removal of 4 bases from V and 5 bases from J, the junction contained 8 bases not matched to a gene. CDR3 region: CASSGASGWETQYF. In DNA form, the CDR3 reads TGTGCCAGCAGCGGGGCTAGCGGTTGGGAGACCCAGTACTTC. Drawing the rest from reference TRBV5-4 and TRBJ2-5, the complete variable domain is ETGVTQSPTHLIKTRGQQVTLRCSSQSGHNTVSWYQQALGQGPQFIFQYYREEENGRGNFPPRFSGLQFPNYSSELNVNALELDDSALYLCASSGASGWETQYFGPGTRLLVL.

The chain recombines TRBV6-1 with TRBJ2-7; no clear D. Germline CDR1 MNHNS, CDR2 SASEGT. Trimming took 8 bases from V and 7 from J, leaving 21 bases between them. This CDR3 spans 14 amino acids. The CDR3: CASSLQLLQGEQYF. CDR3 nucleotides: TGTGCCAGCTCCCTACAGCTACTACAAGGGGAGCAGTACTTC.

The chain joins TRBV4-1 to TRBJ2-3; D might be TRBD1 (5 bases). Germline assignment: CDR1 MGHRA and CDR2 YSYEKL. V was cut by 1 base and J by 4 bases, with 12 bases left in between. The CDR3 extends over 15 amino acids. CDR3 nucleotide sequence: TGCGCCAGCAGCCAAGTAGGGGTCCGGGCAGATACGCAGTATTTT. Amino acids: CASSQVGVRADTQYF.

This rearrangement joins TRBV28 to TRBJ2-3, with 16 bases that match TRBD2. Looked up from germline, CDR1 is MDHEN and CDR2 is SYDVKM. J lost 6 bases, V lost 5 bases, and 17 bases had no gene match. The CDR3 extends over 20 amino acids. CDR3 protein: CASSDPALSGLAGGHDTQYF. The DNA of the CDR3 is TGTGCCAGCAGTGACCCCGCGCTTTCGGGACTAGCGGGAGGGCACGATACGCAGTATTTT. The entire variable domain, with the rest obtained from reference TRBV28 and TRBJ2-3, is as follows: DVKVTQSSRYLVKRTGEKVFLECVQDMDHENMFWYRQDPGLGLRLIYFSYDVKMKEKGDIPEGYSVSREKKERFSLILESASTNQTSMYLCASSDPALSGLAGGHDTQYFGPGTRLTVL.

The V and J genes are TRBV5-1 and TRBJ2-2; 8 bases fit TRBD2. CDR3 length: 18 amino acids. CDR1 and CDR2 from the germline V gene are SGHRS and YFSETQ. Losses at the gene ends were 7 bases for V and 6 bases for J; bases not matched to a gene: 20. This chain's CDR3 is CASHLNPSGRGGAGELFF. The CDR3 DNA follows: TGCGCCAGCCATCTTAACCCTAGCGGGCGAGGGGGAGCCGGGGAGCTGTTTTTT. Variable domain in full (rest from reference TRBV5-1 and TRBJ2-2): KAGVTQTPRYLIKTRGQQVTLSCSPISGHRSVSWYQQTPGQGLQFLFEYFSETQRNKGNFPGRFSGRQFSNSRSEMNVSTLELGDSALYLCASHLNPSGRGGAGELFFGEGSRLTVL.

In its sample, this clone was seen once. V gene TRBV7-9 combines with J gene TRBJ1-6; D may be TRBD1 (5 bases). The germline V and J ends were trimmed by 1 base and 14 bases, with 15 bases remaining between them. Germline V CDR1 and CDR2: SEHNR, FQNEAQ (reference sequence). This CDR3 contains 14 residues. The CDR3 loop is CASSLESGAKALHF. CDR3 in DNA: TGTGCCAGCAGCTTAGAAAGTGGGGCCAAGGCCCTCCACTTT.